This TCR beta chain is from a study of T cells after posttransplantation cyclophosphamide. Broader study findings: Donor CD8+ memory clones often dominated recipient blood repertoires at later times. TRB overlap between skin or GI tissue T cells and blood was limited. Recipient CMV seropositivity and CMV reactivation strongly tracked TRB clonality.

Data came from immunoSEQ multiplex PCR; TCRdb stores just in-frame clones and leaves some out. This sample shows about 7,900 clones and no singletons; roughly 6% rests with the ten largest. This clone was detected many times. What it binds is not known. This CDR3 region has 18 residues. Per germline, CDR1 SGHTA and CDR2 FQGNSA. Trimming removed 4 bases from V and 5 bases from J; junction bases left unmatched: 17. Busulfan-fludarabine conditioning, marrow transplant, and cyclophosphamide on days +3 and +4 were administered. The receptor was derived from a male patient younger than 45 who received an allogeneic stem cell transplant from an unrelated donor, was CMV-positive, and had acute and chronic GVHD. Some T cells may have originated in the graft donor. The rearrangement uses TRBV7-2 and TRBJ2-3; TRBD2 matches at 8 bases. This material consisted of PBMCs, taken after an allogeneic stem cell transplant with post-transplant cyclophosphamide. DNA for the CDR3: TGTGCCAGCAGCTCCCACCTAGGACTAGCCTCCCGCGAAGATACGCAGTATTTT. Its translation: CASSSHLGLASREDTQYF.